This T cell receptor (beta chain) was found in a study of OX40 agonist ivuxolimab in advanced cancers. For the study in its entirety: Ivuxolimab, which targeted the costimulatory receptor OX40 (CD134), was an agonistic, fully human IgG2 monoclonal antibody. Peripheral TCRbeta sequencing aimed to test whether ivuxolimab altered TCR sequence diversity and caused clonal T-cell expansion. Three dose-escalation patients achieved partial responses, one with hepatocellular carcinoma and two with cutaneous melanoma. The dose-escalation cohort was 82.7% male with a mean age of about 60 years, ranging from about 23 to 85. Of the 50 or so patients in dose escalation, approximately 20 had hepatocellular carcinoma, around 15 had melanoma, 9 had renal cell carcinoma and 9 had head and neck cancer. The paper describes the monotherapy dose-escalation part (N of about 50 patients) of the phase I trial of ivuxolimab. Patients were allowed to have had prior anti-PD-1, anti-PD-L1 or anti-CTLA-4 therapy, and approximately 43% of the dose-escalation patients had previously received checkpoint inhibitors. Intravenous ivuxolimab was administered to patients every 2 weeks at six dose levels: 0.01, 0.1, 0.3, 1.5, 3 and 10 mg/kg.

This clone appeared a single time. Which antigen it targets is not known. Nothing much larger sits one base from this clone, and base qualities are not available. General findings and caveats noted by the study authors: Partial responders in the 0.1-3.0 mg/kg groups had among the lowest normalized peripheral clonal expansion, especially among CD8+ T cells. The antigen specificity of the clonally expanded peripheral T cells was not determined. Low levels of normalized T-cell clonal expansion were also seen in some patients who did not respond. After ivuxolimab, expanded clones were on average more numerous among CD8+ T cells than among CD4+ T cells. At doses of 0.1 to 3.0 mg/kg, clonal expansion of both CD4+ and CD8+ blood T cells was observed from baseline to week 6.

Patients with autoimmune disease history or receiving systemic immunosuppression were excluded from the trial. Peripheral blood for TCR sequencing was collected from all dose cohorts at baseline, on cycle 4 day 1, and on cycle 7 day 1. The samples were taken from a phase I, first-in-human, multicenter, open-label dose-escalation trial of ivuxolimab. Adults with locally advanced or metastatic head and neck squamous cell, hepatocellular, melanoma or renal cell carcinoma were enrolled in the trial. Before TCR sequencing, CD4+ T cells and CD8+ T cells were sorted from peripheral blood as separate populations. To sequence the TCRbeta CDR3 region, genomic DNA was isolated from the sorted cells. TCRbeta CDR3 regions were sequenced using the immunoSEQ Assay. TCRdb retrieved this table from immuneACCESS and kept in-frame rearrangements only. Not all clones are present; in checked studies, unresolved V genes account for under half, and no reason is known for the remainder. This sample is represented by 35,000 to 45,000 clones; over 75% of them were singletons. More than 20% of the sample belongs to the ten largest clones.

The CDR3 runs 11 amino acids, cysteine and phenylalanine included. The read is trimmed to its CDR3 DNA, 33 bases read in frame from base 1. Cut back by 4 bases and 2 bases, the V and J ends lie 3 bases apart. The germline V gene (reference sequence) sets CDR1 to SEHNR and CDR2 to FQNEAQ. This TCR derives from an adult with an advanced solid tumor such as melanoma, head and neck, liver or kidney cancer. The sample consisted of CD4+ or CD8+ T cells sorted from blood, taken in a trial of the OX40 agonist ivuxolimab. In this chain, TRBV7-9 is recombined with TRBJ2-7; there is no confident call for the D gene. The base sequence is TGTGCCAGCAGCTACACCTACGAGCAGTACTTC. Its protein is CASSYTYEQYF.